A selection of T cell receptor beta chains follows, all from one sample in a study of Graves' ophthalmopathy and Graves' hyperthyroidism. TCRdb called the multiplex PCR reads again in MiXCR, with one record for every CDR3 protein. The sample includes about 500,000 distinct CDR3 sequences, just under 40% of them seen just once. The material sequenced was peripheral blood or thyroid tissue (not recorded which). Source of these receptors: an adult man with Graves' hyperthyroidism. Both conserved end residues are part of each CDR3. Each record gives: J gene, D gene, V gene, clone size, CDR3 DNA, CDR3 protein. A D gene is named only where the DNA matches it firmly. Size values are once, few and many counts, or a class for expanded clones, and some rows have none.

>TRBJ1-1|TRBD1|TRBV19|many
TGTGCCAGTAGTATAGATCAAGGGACAGGTGCCAGGAACACTGAAGCTTTCTTT
CASSIDQGTGARNTEAFF
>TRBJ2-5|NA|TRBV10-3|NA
TGTGCCATCAGCCGAGGTGAGGCCGTCGAAGAGACCCAGTACTTC
CAISRGEAVEETQYF
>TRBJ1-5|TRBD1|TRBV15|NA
TGTGCCACCAGCAGAGGACAGACAGGGAGAGAGACCCAGCATTTT
CATSRGQTGRETQHF
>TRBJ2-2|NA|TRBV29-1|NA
TGCAGCGTTGAGTATCTGGGCAGGGGCGTCGATGAGCTGTTTTTT
CSVEYLGRGVDELFF
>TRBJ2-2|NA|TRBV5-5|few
TGTGCCAGCCGCCTGGACGGACAAAACACCGGGGAGCTGTTTTTT
CASRLDGQNTGELFF
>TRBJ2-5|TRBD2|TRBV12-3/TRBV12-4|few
TGTGCCAGCAGTTTAGAGGGAAGCGGGAGGGCCGAAGAGACCCAGTACTTC
CASSLEGSGRAEETQYF
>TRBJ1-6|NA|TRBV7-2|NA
TGTGCCAGCAGCTTAAATGAGAAGGGGCGAGGTGGCAGTGGATCACCCCTCCACTTT
CASSLNEKGRGGSGSPLHF
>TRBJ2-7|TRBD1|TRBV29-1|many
TGCAGCGTTGAAGAACCGGGACAGGGGTTCGAGCAGTACTTC
CSVEEPGQGFEQYF
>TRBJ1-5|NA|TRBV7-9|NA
TGTGCCAGCAGCCTAGTCCAGGGGTACGATCAGCCCCAGCATTTT
CASSLVQGYDQPQHF
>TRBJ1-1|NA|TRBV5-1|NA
TGCGCCAGCAGCTTTGAGGGTTACACTGAAGCTTTCTTT
CASSFEGYTEAFF
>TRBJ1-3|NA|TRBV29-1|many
TGCAGCGTCGTCCAGGGAGTAGGAGGAAACACCATATATTTT
CSVVQGVGGNTIYF
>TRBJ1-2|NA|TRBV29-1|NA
TGCAGCCAGGCGACAGACTATGGCTACACCTTC
CSQATDYGYTF
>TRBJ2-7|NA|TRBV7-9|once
TGCGCCAGCAGCTTGGCCGGATATGGGTCCTACGAGCAGTACTTC
CASSLAGYGSYEQYF
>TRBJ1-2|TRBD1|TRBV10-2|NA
TGCGCCAGCAGTGGAGGGGGACAGAATGGCTACACCTTC
CASSGGGQNGYTF
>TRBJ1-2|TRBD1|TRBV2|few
TGTGCCAGCAGTGAGGACAGGGGGGATGGCTACACCTTC
CASSEDRGDGYTF
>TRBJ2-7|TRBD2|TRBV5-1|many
TGCGCCAGCAGCTTGGCCGGGACTAGCGGCTACGAGCAGTACTTC
CASSLAGTSGYEQYF
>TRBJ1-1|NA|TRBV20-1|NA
TGCAGTGCTAGCCCCGGGGGGGGGGCGGGTATCGTAGCTTTCTTT
CSASPGGGAGIVAFF
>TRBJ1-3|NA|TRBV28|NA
TGTGCCAGCAGTCCCTGGGACGGGGGATCGAGAGGCACCATATATTTT
CASSPWDGGSRGTIYF
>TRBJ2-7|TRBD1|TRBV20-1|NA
TGCAGTGCTAGAGTCCCAGGGGGCTACGAGCAGTACTTC
CSARVPGGYEQYF
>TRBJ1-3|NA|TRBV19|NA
TGTGCCGGTAGCGAGACAGTCTCTGGAAACACCATATATTTT
CAGSETVSGNTIYF
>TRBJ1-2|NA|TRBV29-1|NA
TGCAGCGTTGCGGGAGGCCATGGCTACACCTTC
CSVAGGHGYTF
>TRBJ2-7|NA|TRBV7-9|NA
TGTGCCAGCAGCTTCCGGGCGGGTGAGCAGTACTTC
CASSFRAGEQYF
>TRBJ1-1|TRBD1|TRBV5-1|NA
TGCGCCAGCACCCATACACCGGGACAGGGGGCCACTGAAGCTTTCTTT
CASTHTPGQGATEAFF
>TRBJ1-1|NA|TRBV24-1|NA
TGTGCCACCAGCGGAGACGAGAACACTGAAGCTTTCTTC
CATSGDENTEAFF
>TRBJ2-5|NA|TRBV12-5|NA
TGTGCTAGTGGTCGACCCTTACAAGAGACCCAGTACTTC
CASGRPLQETQYF
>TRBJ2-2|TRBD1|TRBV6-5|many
TGTGCCAGCAGTGTCGACAGGGAGTCGGGCACCGGGGAGCTGTTTTTT
CASSVDRESGTGELFF
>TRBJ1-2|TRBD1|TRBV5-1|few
TGCGCCAGCAGCTCCTCGGGACAGACCGTATATGGCTACACCTTC
CASSSSGQTVYGYTF
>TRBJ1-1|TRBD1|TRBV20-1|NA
TGCAGTGCTAGTCTGGGACAGGGGGCGCGGACCACTGAAGCTTTCTTT
CSASLGQGARTTEAFF
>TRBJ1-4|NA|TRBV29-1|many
TGCAGCGTTGAAGTTCGGGGTTCTGAAAAACTGTTTTTT
CSVEVRGSEKLFF
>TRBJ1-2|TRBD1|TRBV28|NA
TGTGCCAGCAGTCCCGCCCGGACAGGCTTTAACTATGGCTACACCTTC
CASSPARTGFNYGYTF
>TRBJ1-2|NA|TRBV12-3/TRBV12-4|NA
TGTGCCAGCAGTTTAGCCAGGGGAACCACCTTC
CASSLARGTTF
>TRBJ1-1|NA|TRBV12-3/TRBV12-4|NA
TGTGCCAGCAGGGGTGGACAGCCGAACACTGAAGCTTTCTTT
CASRGGQPNTEAFF
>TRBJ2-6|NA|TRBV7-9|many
TGTGCCAGCAGCTTCGGCTGGGGGATGGGCTCTGGGGCCAACGTCCTGACTTTC
CASSFGWGMGSGANVLTF
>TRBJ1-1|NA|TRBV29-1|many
TGCAGCGTTGAACAAACAGGGAACACTGAAGCTTTCTTT
CSVEQTGNTEAFF
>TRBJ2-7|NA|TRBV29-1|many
TGCAGCGTTGAAGGGGGGCGGGAGCACGAGCAGTACTTC
CSVEGGREHEQYF
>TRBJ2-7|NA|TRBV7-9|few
TGTGCCAGCAGCTTAGGACAAATCTACGAGCAGTACTTC
CASSLGQIYEQYF
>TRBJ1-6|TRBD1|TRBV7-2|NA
TGTGCCAGCAGCTTAGCTGGGACAGGGGGACTGGATAATTCACCCCTCCACTTT
CASSLAGTGGLDNSPLHF
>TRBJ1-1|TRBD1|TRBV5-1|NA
TGCGCCAGCAGCCTAACACAGGGGATTGAGGCTTTCTTT
CASSLTQGIEAFF
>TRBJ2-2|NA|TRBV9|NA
TGTGCCAGCAGCCCATGGAGCATTTGGGAGACGAACACCGGGGAGCTGTTTTTT
CASSPWSIWETNTGELFF
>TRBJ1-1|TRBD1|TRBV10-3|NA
TGTGCCGTCAGGACAGGGGGCCCCACTGAAGCTTTCTTT
CAVRTGGPTEAFF
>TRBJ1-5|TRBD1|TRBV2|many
TGTGCCAGCAGTAATGACAGGGTGAGCAATCAGCCCCAGCATTTT
CASSNDRVSNQPQHF
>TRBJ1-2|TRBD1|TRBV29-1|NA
TGCAGCGTTGTTACAGGGGGCGCCCATGGCTACACCTTC
CSVVTGGAHGYTF
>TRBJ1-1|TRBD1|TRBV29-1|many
TGCAGCGCGCGGAGGGGGCCTGAAGCTTTCTTT
CSARRGPEAFF
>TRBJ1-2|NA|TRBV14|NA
TGTGCCAGCAGCCAACCGGGAGTAAGCGCTAACTATGGCTACACCTTC
CASSQPGVSANYGYTF
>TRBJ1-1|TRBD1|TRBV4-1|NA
TGCGCCAGCAGCCAAGAAGGGGGCAGTTTCATGAACACTGAAGCTTTCTTT
CASSQEGGSFMNTEAFF
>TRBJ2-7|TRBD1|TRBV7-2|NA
TGTGCCAGCAGTTACAGAAGGTCCTGGGACAGGAGCTCCTACGAGCAGTACTTC
CASSYRRSWDRSSYEQYF
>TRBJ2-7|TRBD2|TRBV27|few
TGTGCCAGCAGTTTGGGTTTAGCGGGAGACCACGAGCAGTACTTC
CASSLGLAGDHEQYF
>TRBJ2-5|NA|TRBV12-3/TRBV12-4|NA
TGTGCCAGCAATCTTGGGGGCGGAGAGACCCAGTACTTC
CASNLGGGETQYF
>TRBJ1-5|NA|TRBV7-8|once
TGTGCCAGCAGCCCTTACGGGGAAGGCAATCAGCCCCAGCATTTT
CASSPYGEGNQPQHF
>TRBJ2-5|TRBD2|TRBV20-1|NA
TGCAGTGCGCCTAGCGGATTGGAGACCCAGTACTTC
CSAPSGLETQYF
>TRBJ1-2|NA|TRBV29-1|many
TGCAGCGTTGCCGTTGACAGGAACTATGGCTACACCTTC
CSVAVDRNYGYTF
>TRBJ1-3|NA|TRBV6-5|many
TGTGCCAGCAGTGTCCTTCCTGCGGGTGGAAACACCATATATTTT
CASSVLPAGGNTIYF
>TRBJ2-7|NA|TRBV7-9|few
TGTGCCAGCAGCGCCTTGGCGGACAGCTCCTACGAGCAGTACTTC
CASSALADSSYEQYF
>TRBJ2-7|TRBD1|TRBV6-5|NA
TGTGCCAGCAGTCAAACAGGGGATCGAGAGCAGTACTTC
CASSQTGDREQYF
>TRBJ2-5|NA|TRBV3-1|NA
TGTGCCAGCAGCCAAGAGGCGCGGCAAGAGACCCAGTACTTC
CASSQEARQETQYF
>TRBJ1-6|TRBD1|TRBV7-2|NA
TGTGCCAGCAGCTTAGTGGCAAAGGGGGCTGGATCACCCCTCCACTTT
CASSLVAKGAGSPLHF
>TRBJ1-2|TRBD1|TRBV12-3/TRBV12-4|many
TGTGCCAGCAGTTACCAGGGGGGCTATGGCTACACCTTC
CASSYQGGYGYTF
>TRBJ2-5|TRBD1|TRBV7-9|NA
TGTGCCAGCGGCCGGACAGGGGCTCAAGAGACCCAGTACTTC
CASGRTGAQETQYF
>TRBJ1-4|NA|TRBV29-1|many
TGCAGCGTTGAAGGGTCAGCAACTAATGAAAAACTGTTTTTT
CSVEGSATNEKLFF
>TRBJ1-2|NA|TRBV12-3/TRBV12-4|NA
TGTGCCAGCAGTTTAGGGGGAATCTATGGCTACACCTTC
CASSLGGIYGYTF